The present T cell receptor beta chain was sequenced within a study of graft-versus-host responses after intestinal transplantation. Generated by immunoSEQ multiplex PCR, the TCRdb table keeps only in-frame clones and is missing some. The data contain around 17,000 clones, approximately 80% of them singletons. V was pared by 4 bases and J by 3 bases, with 16 bases between. The CDR3 has 15 amino acids. The germline V gene has CDR1 SEHNR and CDR2 FQNEAQ (reference sequence). Processing was applied to graft tissue in order to liberate intraepithelial and lamina propria lymphocytes. This clone was picked up one time.

The receptor was derived from a human patient who received an intestinal transplant, so some T cells may come from the graft donor. This sequence joins TRBV7-9 and TRBJ2-7; D possibly corresponds to TRBD1 (6 bases). Sequences were derived from ileum tissue, sampled 17 days after transplant. The CDR3 DNA reads as TGTGCCAGCAGCTGGATGGGGGCTGACCTCTACGAGCAGTACTTC. This gives the protein CASSWMGADLYEQYF. Variable domain in full (rest from reference TRBV7-9 and TRBJ2-7): DTGVSQNPRHKITKRGQNVTFRCDPISEHNRLYWYRQTLGQGPEFLTYFQNEAQLEKSRLLSDRFSAERPKGSFSTLEIQRTEQGDSAMYLCASSWMGADLYEQYFGPGTRLTVT.